Listed below are T cell receptor beta chains from one sample, sequenced in a study of blood T cell repertoires in COVID-19. Repertoires were generated with immunoSEQ multiplex PCR, while TCRdb's copy carries only in-frame clones and drops some. The sample gives more than 15,000 clones, less than 95% of which show up once; 4% is in the top ten. Specimen: peripheral blood. These receptors were taken from a human donor in a cohort sampled during active COVID-19. CDR3s include the opening cysteine and the closing phenylalanine or tryptophan. The order of the fields is V gene, J gene, CDR3 protein.

TRBV24-1,TRBJ2-3,CATSDRTGGLLDTQYF
TRBV6-5,TRBJ2-2,CASSWEGGELFF
TRBV6-6,TRBJ2-5,CASRDTSGWETQYF
TRBV4-3,TRBJ2-3,CASSQDWWGRTDTQYF
TRBV6-2/TRBV6-3,TRBJ2-7,CASSYPLPRHEQYF
TRBV6-5,TRBJ2-2,CASRPGTPTGELFF
TRBV7-2,TRBJ2-1,CASREKAGGSYNEQFF
TRBV9,TRBJ2-7,CASSVAPGTAYEQYF
TRBV27,TRBJ1-2,CASSRQGSGYTF
TRBV11-3,TRBJ2-1,CASSPSGDLYNEQFF
TRBV18,TRBJ1-2,CASSPNLDRPGRGYTF
TRBV2,TRBJ2-1,CASSEAGDYNEQFF
TRBV6-5,TRBJ1-5,CASSLGQNQPQHF
TRBV7-8,TRBJ1-2,CASSPYPDYGYTF
TRBV6-5,TRBJ2-3,CASSYRLAGGDTQYF
TRBV5-1,TRBJ1-1,CASSFVQGVTEAFF
TRBV6-5,TRBJ1-1,CASSYDPRNTEAFF
TRBV7-2,TRBJ2-1,CASSSRSWGGDEQFF
TRBV19,TRBJ1-2,CASTIADYGYTF
TRBV30,TRBJ1-6,CAWSGFGEEVSPLHF
TRBV2,TRBJ2-3,CASSEAGGTDTQYF
TRBV9,TRBJ2-5,CASSVGLLAGGETQYF
TRBV5-1,TRBJ1-4,CASSLTGHNEKLFF
TRBV4-2,TRBJ1-1,CASSQEGASGRLAFF
TRBV28,TRBJ1-2,CASSVPQGIYGYTF
TRBV19,TRBJ2-7,CASRLTSGGLNEQYF
TRBV7-8,TRBJ1-1,CASSLDRATEAFF
TRBV19,TRBJ1-2,CASNEGQLNLYGYTF
TRBV6-6,TRBJ1-1,CASRKDRDIQEAFF
TRBV7-2,TRBJ2-4,CASSLGAGGGTKNIQYF
TRBV10-1,TRBJ2-1,CASSRLQGGYNEQFF
TRBV2,TRBJ1-1,CASSEFPDTEAFF
TRBV2,TRBJ2-2,CASSGPPYRVSNTGELFF
TRBV7-2,TRBJ2-5,CASSFSGGGETQYF
TRBV11-2,TRBJ1-3,CASSQSRVNSGNTIYF
TRBV5-1,TRBJ2-5,CASSQNSGQETQYF
TRBV7-2,TRBJ2-7,CATNWGGGEQYF
TRBV29-1,TRBJ1-2,CSVDRRQHYGYTF
TRBV2,TRBJ2-1,CASSPWSNEQFF
TRBV2,TRBJ1-5,CASSLRSWNQPQHF
TRBV7-2,TRBJ2-1,CASSLRLATEQFF
TRBV5-8,TRBJ2-7,CASSLPSGGANPYEQYF
TRBV11-3,TRBJ2-2,CASSLGWTSGNTGELFF
TRBV7-2,TRBJ2-3,CASSRPWRTDTQYF
TRBV15,TRBJ2-3,CATSPDRRGGTDTQYF
TRBV11-3,TRBJ2-1,CASNTGVGTSLVDEQFF
TRBV28,TRBJ1-2,CASSPFGDNYGYTF
TRBV4-3,TRBJ2-5,CASSQGDTSLMETQYF
TRBV28,TRBJ2-7,CASTSLAGVYEQYF
TRBV5-4,TRBJ2-5,CASSPAVTGGEETQYF
TRBV7-2,TRBJ2-5,CASSLYTRSVETQYF
TRBV10-3,TRBJ1-5,CAISAGGNQPQHF
TRBV20-1,TRBJ2-3,CSSYRGDTQYF
TRBV10-1,TRBJ1-6,CASRDDRKGSLHF
TRBV3-1/TRBV3-2,TRBJ2-2,CASSLGVTGELFF